The text below deals with one TCR beta chain. These data belong to a study of Ad26.COV2.S vaccination and SARS-CoV-2 variants. Sequencing was performed with immunoSEQ multiplex PCR; in TCRdb, only in-frame clones are kept and a portion is missing. This repertoire shows 350,000 to 450,000 clones, approximately 90% found once; its top ten account for more than 1.5%. The treatment: about 20 received Ad26.COV2.S at low or high dose, single or two shots; 5 received placebo; per-sample allocation not given. Sampling occurred on day 63 after the first vaccine or placebo injection. This Boston cohort included adults aged 18-55 years. The CDR3 spans 11 residues. Trimming pared 1 base from V and 6 bases from J, leaving 5 bases between. Germline V CDR1 and CDR2: SGHKS, YYEKEE (reference sequence).

The chain couples TRBV5-5 to TRBJ2-7; D remains unclear. Here the sequenced sample was peripheral blood, taken in a trial of Ad26.COV2.S vaccine versus placebo. The clonotype comes from a person between 18 and 60 years old who received the Ad26.COV2.S COVID-19 vaccine or a placebo. CDR3 residues: CASSLTAEQYF. CDR3 sequence (DNA): TGTGCCAGCAGCTTGACGGCCGAGCAGTACTTC. The full variable domain, rest sourced from reference TRBV5-5 and TRBJ2-7, is DAGVTQSPTHLIKTRGQQVTLRCSPISGHKSVSWYQQVLGQGPQFIFQYYEKEERGRGNFPDRFSARQFPNYSSELNVNALLLGDSALYLCASSLTAEQYFGPGTRLTVT.